These T cell receptor beta chains were read from a single sample in a study of Ad26.COV2.S vaccination and SARS-CoV-2 variants. Sequencing was performed with immunoSEQ multiplex PCR; in TCRdb, only in-frame clones are kept and a portion is missing. The table has about 400,000 clones, around nine tenths seen once; the top ten hold approximately 3.7%. Sequencing was performed on peripheral blood, taken in a trial of Ad26.COV2.S vaccine versus placebo. Receptors originate from a person aged 18-65 years who received the Ad26.COV2.S COVID-19 vaccine or a placebo. Each CDR3 is given with its conserved first and last residue. D genes are given only for firm matches. Rows give clone size only sometimes, using once, few, many, or a class for an expanded clone.

>TRBJ1-2|.|.|TRBV6-5
CASPPPGRRGYGYTF
TGTGCCAGCCCTCCACCGGGGAGAAGGGGCTATGGCTACACCTTC
>TRBJ1-1|.|TRBD1|TRBV19
CASSSIQGFMNTEAFF
TGTGCCAGTAGTTCCATACAGGGGTTCATGAACACTGAAGCTTTCTTT
>TRBJ1-2|.|.|TRBV19
CASSQAAGTNYGYTF
TGTGCCAGTAGCCAAGCAGCAGGAACTAACTATGGCTACACCTTC
>TRBJ2-1|.|.|TRBV9
CASSDPQAGGEQFF
TGTGCCAGCAGCGACCCGCAGGCTGGGGGTGAGCAGTTCTTC
>TRBJ1-2|.|TRBD1|TRBV28
CASSAARGMVYRYTF
TGTGCCAGCAGCGCCGCCAGGGGGATGGTTTATCGCTACACCTTC
>TRBJ1-2|.|.|TRBV6-5
CASSYLGRNYGYTF
TGTGCCAGCAGTTACTTGGGCAGAAACTATGGCTACACCTTC
>TRBJ1-1|.|TRBD1|TRBV30
CACRRWGTVNLDTEAFF
TGTGCCTGCAGGAGGTGGGGGACAGTTAACTTGGACACTGAAGCTTTCTTT
>TRBJ1-2|.|TRBD1|TRBV19
CASSMDRGLFNYGYTF
TGTGCCAGTAGTATGGACAGGGGGCTGTTTAACTATGGCTACACCTTC
>TRBJ2-1|.|.|TRBV5-1
CASSPGTGAQDEQFF
TGCGCCAGCAGCCCCGGAACGGGGGCGCAGGATGAGCAGTTCTTC
>TRBJ2-3|.|.|TRBV2
CASLGLLSTDTQYF
TGTGCCAGCCTCGGACTGTTGAGCACAGATACGCAGTATTTT
>TRBJ2-7|.|.|TRBV5-4
CASSQGPATYEQYF
TGTGCCAGCAGCCAGGGTCCGGCCACCTACGAGCAGTACTTC
>TRBJ1-1|.|.|TRBV7-9
CASSGLGGKNTEAFF
TGTGCCAGCTCCGGGTTGGGTGGGAAGAACACTGAAGCTTTCTTT
>TRBJ2-7|.|TRBD1|TRBV7-9
CASSLPGTGSYEQYF
TGTGCCAGCAGCTTGCCCGGGACAGGTTCTTACGAGCAGTACTTC
>TRBJ2-5|.|.|TRBV29-1
CSATLLWQETQYF
TGCAGCGCAACCCTCCTATGGCAAGAGACCCAGTACTTC
>TRBJ2-1|.|.|TRBV5-1
CASSLEAAEDNEQFF
TGCGCCAGCAGCTTGGAGGCAGCCGAAGACAATGAGCAGTTCTTC
>TRBJ2-7|.|.|TRBV7-9
CASSPTIHEQYF
TGTGCCAGCAGCCCGACTATCCACGAGCAGTACTTC
>TRBJ2-6|.|TRBD2|TRBV10-3
CAISDPGGARGDHNVLTF
TGTGCCATCAGTGACCCCGGGGGCGCGCGGGGGGACCACAACGTCCTGACTTTC
>TRBJ1-3|.|.|TRBV6-1
CASSEGSLGGNTIYF
TGTGCCAGCAGTGAAGGCAGTCTGGGTGGAAACACCATATATTTT
>TRBJ1-4|.|TRBD1|TRBV2
CASTPGTGDEKLFF
TGTGCCAGCACCCCCGGGACAGGTGATGAAAAACTGTTTTTT
>TRBJ2-3|.|.|TRBV4-1
CASSQERAFTDTQYF
TGCGCCAGCAGCCAAGAGCGGGCCTTCACAGATACGCAGTATTTT
>TRBJ2-1|.|TRBD2|TRBV27
CASSSGSPYNEQFF
TGTGCCAGCAGTAGCGGGAGCCCTTACAATGAGCAGTTCTTC
>TRBJ2-3|.|.|TRBV7-2
CASSPPGGRDTQYF
TGTGCCAGCAGCCCTCCCGGGGGCCGGGATACGCAGTATTTT
>TRBJ1-1|.|.|TRBV5-8
CASSFLHTGSVVNTEAFF
TGTGCCAGCAGCTTCCTTCACACGGGTTCCGTCGTCAACACTGAAGCTTTCTTT
>TRBJ2-2|.|TRBD1|TRBV15
CATSRDRNTGELFF
TGTGCCACCAGTAGGGACAGGAACACCGGGGAGCTGTTTTTT
>TRBJ1-2|.|.|TRBV29-1
CSVLTGHGYTF
TGCAGCGTTCTGACAGGCCATGGCTACACCTTC
>TRBJ1-5|.|TRBD1|TRBV3-1/TRBV3-2
CASSQVRGQGKSQPQHF
TGTGCCAGCAGCCAAGTACGGGGACAGGGGAAGAGTCAGCCCCAGCATTTT
>TRBJ1-2|.|.|TRBV6-5
CASSRTGSNYGYTF
TGTGCCAGCAGCAGAACAGGGAGTAACTATGGCTACACCTTC
>TRBJ1-2|.|.|TRBV7-2
CASSLELGGNYGYTF
TGTGCCAGCAGCTTAGAGTTAGGGGGGAACTATGGCTACACCTTC
>TRBJ1-1|.|.|TRBV12-3/TRBV12-4
CASSLGLEAFF
TGTGCCAGCAGTTTAGGTCTTGAAGCTTTCTTT
>TRBJ1-1|.|.|TRBV11-2
CASSLPEMNTEAFF
TGTGCCAGCAGCTTACCCGAAATGAACACTGAAGCTTTCTTT
>TRBJ2-5|.|.|TRBV12-3/TRBV12-4
CASSLRREETQYF
TGTGCCAGCAGTTTACGCAGGGAAGAGACCCAGTACTTC
>TRBJ2-7|.|TRBD1|TRBV27
CASSLLGTVSYEQYF
TGTGCCAGCAGTTTATTGGGGACAGTCTCCTACGAGCAGTACTTC
>TRBJ1-1|.|TRBD1|TRBV9
CASSVPDRDTEAFF
TGTGCCAGCAGCGTTCCAGACAGGGACACTGAAGCTTTCTTT
>TRBJ2-7|.|TRBD2|TRBV7-8
CASSRVMWRGEEQYF
TGTGCCAGCAGCCGAGTTATGTGGCGGGGGGAAGAGCAGTACTTC
>TRBJ1-2|.|TRBD1|TRBV4-3
CASSQDLGRGTGGYTF
TGCGCCAGCAGCCAAGATCTCGGCAGGGGGACGGGTGGCTACACCTTC
>TRBJ1-1|.|.|TRBV15
CATSRRRDTEAFF
TGTGCCACCAGCAGGAGGCGAGACACTGAAGCTTTCTTT
>TRBJ1-5|.|.|TRBV6-5
CASSYPGGAPEPQHF
TGTGCCAGCAGTTACCCGGGAGGAGCTCCTGAGCCCCAGCATTTT
>TRBJ1-2|.|.|TRBV5-1
CASSLSSGRGYTF
TGCGCCAGCAGCTTGTCTTCAGGGAGAGGCTACACCTTC
>TRBJ1-1|few|.|TRBV15
CATSRPQVEGTEAFF
TGTGCCACCAGCAGACCTCAGGTGGAAGGGACTGAAGCTTTCTTT
>TRBJ1-1|once|.|TRBV6-2/TRBV6-3
CASSYLGGTAFF
TGTGCCAGCAGTTACCTCGGGGGTACCGCTTTCTTT
>TRBJ1-6|.|.|TRBV3-1/TRBV3-2
CASSQGWTPLHF
TGTGCCAGCAGTCAGGGGTGGACACCCCTCCACTTT
>TRBJ1-2|.|TRBD1|TRBV6-5
CASSYVQGVNYGYTF
TGTGCCAGCAGTTACGTCCAGGGGGTTAACTATGGCTACACCTTC
>TRBJ2-1|.|TRBD2|TRBV11-3
CASSLDFSGGNEQFF
TGTGCCAGCAGCTTAGATTTTAGCGGGGGGAATGAGCAGTTCTTC
>TRBJ2-2|.|.|TRBV15
CATSRDAGTGELFF
TGTGCCACCAGCAGGGACGCGGGGACCGGGGAGCTGTTTTTT
>TRBJ2-5|.|TRBD2|TRBV11-2
CASSSLLAEQETQYF
TGTGCCAGCAGCTCCTTACTAGCGGAGCAAGAGACCCAGTACTTC